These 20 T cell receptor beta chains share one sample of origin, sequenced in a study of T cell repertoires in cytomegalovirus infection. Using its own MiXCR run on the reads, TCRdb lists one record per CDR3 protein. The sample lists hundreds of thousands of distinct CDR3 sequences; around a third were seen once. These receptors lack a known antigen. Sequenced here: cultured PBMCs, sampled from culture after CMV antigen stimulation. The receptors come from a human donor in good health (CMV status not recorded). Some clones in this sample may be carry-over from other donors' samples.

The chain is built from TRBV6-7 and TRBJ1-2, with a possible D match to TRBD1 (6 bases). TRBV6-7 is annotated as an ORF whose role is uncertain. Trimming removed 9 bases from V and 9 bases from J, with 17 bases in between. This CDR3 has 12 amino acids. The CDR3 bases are TGTGCCAGGAGGGGGGCGATCCTTCGCTACACCTTC. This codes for CARRGAILRYTF.

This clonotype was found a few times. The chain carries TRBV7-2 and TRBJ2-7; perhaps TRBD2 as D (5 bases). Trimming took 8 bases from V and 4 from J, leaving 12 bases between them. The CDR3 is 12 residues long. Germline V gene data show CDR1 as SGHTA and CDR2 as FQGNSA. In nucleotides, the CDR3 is TGTGCCAGCGGGTCGGGGTTATACGAGCAGTACTTC. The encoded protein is CASGSGLYEQYF.

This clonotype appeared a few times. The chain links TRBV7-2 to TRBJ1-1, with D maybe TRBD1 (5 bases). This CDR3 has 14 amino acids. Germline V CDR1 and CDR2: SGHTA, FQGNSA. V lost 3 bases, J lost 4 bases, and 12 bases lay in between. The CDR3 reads CASSFQGYVTEAFF. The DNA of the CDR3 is TGTGCCAGCAGCTTTCAGGGATATGTCACTGAAGCTTTCTTT. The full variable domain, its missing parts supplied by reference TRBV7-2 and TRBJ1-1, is GAGVSQSPSNKVTEKGKDVELRCDPISGHTALYWYRQSLGQGLEFLIYFQGNSAPDKSGLPSDRFSAERTGGSVSTLTIQRTQQEDSAVYLCASSFQGYVTEAFFGQGTRLTVV.

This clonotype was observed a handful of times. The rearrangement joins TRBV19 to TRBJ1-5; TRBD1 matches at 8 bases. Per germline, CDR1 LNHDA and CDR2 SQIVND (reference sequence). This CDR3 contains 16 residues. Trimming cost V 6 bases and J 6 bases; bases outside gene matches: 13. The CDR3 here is CASSRTRQGRGQPQHF. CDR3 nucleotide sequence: TGTGCCAGTAGCCGTACGAGACAGGGGAGAGGTCAGCCCCAGCATTTT.

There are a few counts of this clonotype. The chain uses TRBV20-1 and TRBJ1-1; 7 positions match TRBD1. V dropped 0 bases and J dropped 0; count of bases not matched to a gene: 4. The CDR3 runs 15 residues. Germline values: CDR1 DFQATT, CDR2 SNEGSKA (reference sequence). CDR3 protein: CSARDPGQLNTEAFF. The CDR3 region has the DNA TGCAGTGCTAGAGATCCGGGACAGCTGAACACTGAAGCTTTCTTT.

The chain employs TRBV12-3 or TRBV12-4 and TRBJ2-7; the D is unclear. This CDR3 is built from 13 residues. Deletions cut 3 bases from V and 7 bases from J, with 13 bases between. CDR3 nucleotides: TGTGCCAGCAGTTTCGGTCTGAGGTATGAGCAGTACTTC. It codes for CASSFGLRYEQYF.

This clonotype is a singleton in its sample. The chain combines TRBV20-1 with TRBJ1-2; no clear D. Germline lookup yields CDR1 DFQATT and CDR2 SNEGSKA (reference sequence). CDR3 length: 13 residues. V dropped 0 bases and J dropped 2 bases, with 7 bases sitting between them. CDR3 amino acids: CSARDGRNYGYTF. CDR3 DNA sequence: TGCAGTGCTAGAGATGGCCGGAACTATGGCTACACCTTC.

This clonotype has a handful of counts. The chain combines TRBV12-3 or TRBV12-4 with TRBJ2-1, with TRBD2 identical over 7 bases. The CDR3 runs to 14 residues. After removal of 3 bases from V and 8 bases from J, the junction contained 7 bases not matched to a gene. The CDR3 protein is CASSLGQGGDEQFF. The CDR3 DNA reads TGTGCCAGCAGTTTGGGGCAGGGAGGGGATGAGCAGTTCTTC.

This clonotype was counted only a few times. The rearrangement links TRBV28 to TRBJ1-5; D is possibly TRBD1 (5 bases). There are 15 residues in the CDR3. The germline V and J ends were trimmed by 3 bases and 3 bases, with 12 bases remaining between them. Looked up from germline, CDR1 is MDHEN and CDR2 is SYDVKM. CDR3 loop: CASSFEAGTNQPQHF. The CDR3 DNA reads TGTGCCAGCAGTTTCGAGGCAGGGACCAATCAGCCCCAGCATTTT.

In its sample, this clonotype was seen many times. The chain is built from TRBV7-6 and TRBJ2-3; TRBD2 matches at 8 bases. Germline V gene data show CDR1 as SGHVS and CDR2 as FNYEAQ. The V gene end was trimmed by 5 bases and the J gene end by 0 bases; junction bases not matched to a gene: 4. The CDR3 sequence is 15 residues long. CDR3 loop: CASSPIAGSTDTQYF. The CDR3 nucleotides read TGTGCCAGCAGCCCCATAGCGGGGAGCACAGATACGCAGTATTTT.

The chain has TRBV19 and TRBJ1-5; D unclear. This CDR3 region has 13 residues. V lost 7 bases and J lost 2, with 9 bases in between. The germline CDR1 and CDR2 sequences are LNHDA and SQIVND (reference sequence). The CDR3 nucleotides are TGTGCCAGTACCCCACTGGGCAATCAGCCCCAGCATTTT. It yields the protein CASTPLGNQPQHF. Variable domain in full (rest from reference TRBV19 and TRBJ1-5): DGGITQSPKYLFRKEGQNVTLSCEQNLNHDAMYWYRQDPGQGLRLIYYSQIVNDFQKGDIAEGYSVSREKKESFPLTVTSAQKNPTAFYLCASTPLGNQPQHFGDGTRLSIL.

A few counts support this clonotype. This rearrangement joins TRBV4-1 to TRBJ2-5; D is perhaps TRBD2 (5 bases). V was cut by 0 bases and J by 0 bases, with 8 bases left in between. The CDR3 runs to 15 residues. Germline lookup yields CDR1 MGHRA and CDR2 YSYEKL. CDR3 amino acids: CASSQDRGYQETQYF. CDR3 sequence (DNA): TGCGCCAGCAGCCAAGATCGGGGTTACCAAGAGACCCAGTACTTC.

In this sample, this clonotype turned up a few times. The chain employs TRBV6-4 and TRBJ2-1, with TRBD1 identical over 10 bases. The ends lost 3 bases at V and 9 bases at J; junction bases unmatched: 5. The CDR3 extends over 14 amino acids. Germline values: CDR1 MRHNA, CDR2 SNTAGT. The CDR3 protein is CASSEGQGYGEQFF. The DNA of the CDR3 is TGTGCCAGCAGTGAGGGACAGGGGTATGGTGAGCAGTTCTTC.

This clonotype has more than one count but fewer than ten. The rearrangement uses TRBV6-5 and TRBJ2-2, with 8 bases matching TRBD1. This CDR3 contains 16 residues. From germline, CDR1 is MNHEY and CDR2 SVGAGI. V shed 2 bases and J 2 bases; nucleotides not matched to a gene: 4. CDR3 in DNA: TGTGCCAGCAGTTACCGGACAGGGACCAACACCGGGGAGCTGTTTTTT. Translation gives CASSYRTGTNTGELFF.

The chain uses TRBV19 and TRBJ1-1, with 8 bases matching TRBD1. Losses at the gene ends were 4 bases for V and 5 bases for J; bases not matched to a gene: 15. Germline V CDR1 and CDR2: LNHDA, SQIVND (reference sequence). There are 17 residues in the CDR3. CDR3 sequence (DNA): TGTGCCAGTAGTACCTCCAGGACTCCCCACAGGGGGACTGAAGCTTTCTTT. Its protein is CASSTSRTPHRGTEAFF. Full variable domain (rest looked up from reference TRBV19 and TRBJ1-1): DGGITQSPKYLFRKEGQNVTLSCEQNLNHDAMYWYRQDPGQGLRLIYYSQIVNDFQKGDIAEGYSVSREKKESFPLTVTSAQKNPTAFYLCASSTSRTPHRGTEAFFGQGTRLTVV.

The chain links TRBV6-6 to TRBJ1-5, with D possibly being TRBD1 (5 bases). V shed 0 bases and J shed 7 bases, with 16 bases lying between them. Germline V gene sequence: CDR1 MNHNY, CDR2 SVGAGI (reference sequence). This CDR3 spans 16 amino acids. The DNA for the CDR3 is TGTGCCAGCAGTTACTCGATTTCAGGGAGAGCGCAGCCCCAGCATTTT. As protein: CASSYSISGRAQPQHF.

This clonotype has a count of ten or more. The CDR3 sequence is CASSLFRDSYQPQHF. DNA for the CDR3: TGTGCCAGCAGCTTATTTCGGGACAGTTATCAGCCCCAGCATTTT. The chain employs TRBV7-2 and TRBJ1-5, with TRBD1 matching over 7 bases. The CDR3 has 15 residues. CDR1 is SGHTA, CDR2 FQGNSA, per germline. Germline trimming cut 2 bases from V and 5 bases from J; bases unmatched to any gene: 6.

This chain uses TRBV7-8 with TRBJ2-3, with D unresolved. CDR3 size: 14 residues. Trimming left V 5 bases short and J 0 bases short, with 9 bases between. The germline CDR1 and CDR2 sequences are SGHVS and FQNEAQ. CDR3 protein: CASSPAPSTDTQYF. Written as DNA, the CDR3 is TGTGCCAGCAGCCCGGCCCCTAGCACAGATACGCAGTATTTT.

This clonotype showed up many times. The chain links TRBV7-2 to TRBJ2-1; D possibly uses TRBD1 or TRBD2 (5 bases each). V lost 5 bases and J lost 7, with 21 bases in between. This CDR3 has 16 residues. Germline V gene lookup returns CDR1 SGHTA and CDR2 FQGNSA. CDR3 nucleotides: TGTGCCAGCAGCACGGGATTCGGGGCGGTAATAAATGAGCAGTTCTTC. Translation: CASSTGFGAVINEQFF. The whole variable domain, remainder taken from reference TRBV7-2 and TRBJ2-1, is GAGVSQSPSNKVTEKGKDVELRCDPISGHTALYWYRQSLGQGLEFLIYFQGNSAPDKSGLPSDRFSAERTGGSVSTLTIQRTQQEDSAVYLCASSTGFGAVINEQFFGPGTRLTVL.

This chain's CDR3 is CSGPGFTDTQYF. The CDR3 DNA reads as TGCAGTGGCCCGGGGTTCACAGATACGCAGTATTTT. The chain carries TRBV20-1 and TRBJ2-3; D is possibly TRBD2 (5 bases). Germline V lookup: CDR1 DFQATT, CDR2 SNEGSKA (reference sequence). With 7 bases removed from V and 2 bases from J, the gap between germline ends came to 10 bases. The CDR3 covers 12 residues.